The next 9 T cell receptor beta chains were all read from a single sample in a study of shared clonotypes between healthy human individuals (TCRdb year 2020). The library was generated by the immunoSEQ multiplex PCR assay. TCRdb took over this immuneACCESS table, retaining in-frame rearrangements with V and J assigned. Such tables are incomplete; in checked studies, under half of the missing clones stem from an unresolved V gene, and the remainder is unexplained. In this sample the table shows a few hundred thousand clones, around 80% of which occur a single time. The ten largest clones represent approximately 12% of the sample. The source material was PBMCs. Source of these receptors: a middle-aged woman in good health. Some clones in this sample may be carry-over from other donors' samples.

The rearrangement links TRBV20-1 to TRBJ2-1; D is ambiguous. Germline values: CDR1 DFQATT, CDR2 SNEGSKA (reference sequence). V was cut by 4 bases and J by 5 bases, with 3 bases left in between. This CDR3 comprises 10 residues. The CDR3 loop is CSATDNEQFF. CDR3 in DNA: TGCAGTGCTACAGACAATGAGCAGTTCTTC.

The gene calls are TRBV5-1 and TRBJ1-3; 8 positions agree with TRBD1. Germline CDR1 SGHRS, CDR2 YFSETQ. J was trimmed by 7 bases and V by 0 bases; bases with no gene match: 6. The CDR3 covers 15 residues. The CDR3 DNA reads TGCGCCAGCAGCTTGGCAGGGGGCGCGTTCAACACCATATATTTT. Translation: CASSLAGGAFNTIYF.

CDR3 bases: TGTGCCAGCTCTTTGGACAGGGGAGGTACTGAAGCTTTCTTT. Its protein is CASSLDRGGTEAFF. The V gene is TRBV2, the J gene TRBJ1-1; 9 bases align to TRBD1. Losses at the gene ends were 8 bases for V and 5 bases for J; bases not matched to a gene: 9. The germline gives CDR1 SNHLY, CDR2 FYNNEI. This CDR3 is built from 14 residues.

V gene TRBV28 combines with J gene TRBJ2-7, with D possibly matching TRBD1 (6 bases). The CDR3 contains 15 residues. Trimming cost V 7 bases and J 1 base, with 17 bases left between them. CDR1 is MDHEN and CDR2 is SYDVKM in the germline V gene. CDR3 amino acids: CASTLSLGGSYEQYF. The CDR3 nucleotides are TGTGCCAGCACCTTGAGTCTAGGGGGATCCTACGAGCAGTACTTC. The whole variable domain, remainder taken from reference TRBV28 and TRBJ2-7, is DVKVTQSSRYLVKRTGEKVFLECVQDMDHENMFWYRQDPGLGLRLIYFSYDVKMKEKGDIPEGYSVSREKKERFSLILESASTNQTSMYLCASTLSLGGSYEQYFGPGTRLTVT.

The V gene is TRBV28, the J gene TRBJ2-7; D remains unclear. Germline V gene sequence: CDR1 MDHEN, CDR2 SYDVKM. Trimming left V 3 bases short and J 1 base short, with 10 bases between. The CDR3 covers 14 residues. Written as DNA, the CDR3 is TGTGCCAGCAGTTTTCCCCAGTGGTCCTACGAGCAGTACTTC. Translating gives CASSFPQWSYEQYF.

This chain uses TRBV7-3 with TRBJ2-4, with 9 bases lining up with TRBD2. V dropped 1 base and J dropped 3; count of bases not matched to a gene: 4. Germline loops: CDR1 SGHTA, CDR2 FQGTGA. The CDR3 sequence is 16 residues long. The CDR3, as DNA: TGTGCCAGCAGCTTAAGTAGCGGGAGTGGCAAAAACATTCAGTACTTC. This sequence encodes CASSLSSGSGKNIQYF.

V gene TRBV6-1 combines with J gene TRBJ1-1, with a tentative D call TRBD1 (6 bases). Germline CDR1 is MNHNS and CDR2 is SASEGT. The V end was cut by 8 bases, the J end by 11 bases, with 24 bases between. The CDR3 consists of 14 residues. Written as DNA, the CDR3 is TGTGCCAGCTTCAAGGGGGAGTCCTCTTCCCCCGCTTTCTTT. Translated, it gives CASFKGESSSPAFF.

The J gene is TRBJ1-2, the V gene TRBV10-3; tentatively, D is TRBD1 (5 bases). The CDR3 has 13 residues. Germline CDR1 is ENHRY and CDR2 is SYGVKD. V lost 9 bases, J lost 0 bases, and 11 bases lay in between. CDR3 DNA sequence: TGTGCCATGGGGGTGGGAGCTAACTATGGCTACACCTTC. Translation gives CAMGVGANYGYTF.

Comment on this clone: Other DNA sequences in the sample encode the same CDR3. The chain links TRBV5-1 to TRBJ2-7; 10 nucleotides match TRBD1. V shed 4 bases and J 1 base; nucleotides not matched to a gene: 5. Per the germline V gene, CDR1 is SGHRS and CDR2 is YFSETQ. CDR3 size: 15 residues. The CDR3 is CASSLGQGVSYEQYF. DNA of the CDR3: TGCGCCAGCAGCCTTGGACAGGGGGTATCCTACGAGCAGTACTTC.